Below are 21 T cell receptor beta chains sequenced from a single sample in a study of vaccination effects on CD4 cells after COVID-19. Generated by immunoSEQ multiplex PCR, the TCRdb table keeps only in-frame clones and is missing some. The profile shows around 28,000 clones, 65% to 75% of them singletons. The antigens for these receptors are not known. Viral peptide pool expansion of antigen-specific CD4+ T cells preceded sequencing in the ViraFEST assay. Subsequent to a culture period of about ten days, CD4+ T cells were isolated. The infection with SARS-CoV-2 (confirmed by PCR) occurred in this person between March and December 2020. The sample was CD4+ T cells from PBMCs cultured with SARS-CoV-2 spike peptides, taken before COVID-19 vaccination. Source of these receptors: a human donor who had a prior SARS-CoV-2 infection.

The V and J genes are TRBV5-1 and TRBJ2-3; D not resolved. The CDR3 has 14 amino acids. Per germline, CDR1 SGHRS and CDR2 YFSETQ. Between the trimmed V and J ends, which lost 3 bases and 2 bases, there was a span of 10 bases. CDR3 nucleotide sequence: TGCGCCAGCAGCTCGTCGCCCCCCACAGATACGCAGTATTTT. It translates to CASSSSPPTDTQYF.

The rearrangement uses TRBV2 and TRBJ1-4; TRBD1 matches 7 bases. Germline V CDR1 and CDR2: SNHLY, FYNNEI. CDR3 length: 15 amino acids. V trimming: 6 bases; J trimming: 4 bases; junction bases outside the gene matches: 8. The CDR3, as DNA: TGTGCCAGCAGACGCGGGGGACAGTATAATGAAAAACTGTTTTTT. It encodes CASRRGGQYNEKLFF.

This clone occurred once. The chain carries TRBV7-2 and TRBJ2-7; 11 bases match TRBD2. V trimming: 1 base; J trimming: 2 bases; junction bases outside the gene matches: 1. This CDR3 is built from 15 residues. CDR1 SGHTA and CDR2 FQGNSA come from the germline V gene. CDR3 amino acids: CASSLVAGGPYEQYF. The CDR3 DNA sequence: TGTGCCAGCAGCTTAGTAGCGGGGGGGCCCTACGAGCAGTACTTC.

The V call is TRBV5-4, the J call TRBJ1-2, with a tentative D call TRBD1 (6 bases). The germline V gene has CDR1 SGHNT and CDR2 YYREEE (reference sequence). Trimming removed 2 bases from V and 3 bases from J, with 11 bases in between. This CDR3 has 14 amino acids. CDR3 loop: CASSFGGGYYGYTF. In nucleotides, the CDR3 is TGTGCCAGCAGCTTCGGGGGCGGTTACTATGGCTACACCTTC.

The chain's CDR3 is CASSSQSFWAGANVLTF. The CDR3 DNA sequence: TGTGCCAGCAGCTCCCAGAGCTTCTGGGCTGGGGCCAACGTCCTGACTTTC. The chain carries TRBV5-6 and TRBJ2-6, with unresolved D. This CDR3 is built from 17 residues. The V gene lost 3 bases and the J gene lost 2 bases, with 15 bases spanning the gap. Germline assignment: CDR1 SGHDT and CDR2 YYEEEE.

This chain connects TRBV6-2 or TRBV6-3 to TRBJ2-5; D is uncertain. The CDR3 totals 14 residues. Germline V gene lookup returns CDR1 MNHEY and CDR2 SVGEGT. Trimming left V 3 bases short and J 5 bases short, with 13 bases between. CDR3 sequence: CASSYLLRSETQYF. In nucleotides, the CDR3 is TGTGCCAGCAGTTATCTGTTGCGGTCCGAGACCCAGTACTTC.

To note about this clone: Germline and junction disagree at one end, which may indicate a read error. The chain links TRBV7-7 to TRBJ2-7; D may be TRBD1 (6 bases). The CDR3 is made up of 14 amino acids. Per germline, CDR1 SSHAT and CDR2 FNYEAQ (reference sequence). The CDR3 reads CASSSQDRRDEQYF. In nucleotides, the CDR3 is TGTGCTAGCAGCTCCCAAGACAGGCGGGACGAGCAGTACTTC.

This chain uses TRBV30 with TRBJ1-2; 7 positions match TRBD1. Germline V gene data show CDR1 as GTSNPN and CDR2 as SVGIG (reference sequence). V was pared by 1 base and J by 3 bases, with 2 bases of the junction left unmatched. This CDR3 contains 13 residues. CDR3 loop: CAWSEGGYYGYTF. DNA of the CDR3: TGTGCCTGGAGTGAAGGGGGCTACTATGGCTACACCTTC.

The rearrangement uses TRBV6-5 and TRBJ1-2; weak D call: TRBD1 (5 bases). This CDR3 comprises 13 residues. Germline V gene sequence: CDR1 MNHEY, CDR2 SVGAGI. The V and J ends lost 6 bases and 3 bases respectively, with 11 bases between them. CDR3 residues: CASSNGADYGYTF. CDR3 nucleotide sequence: TGTGCCAGCAGCAACGGGGCGGACTATGGCTACACCTTC.

The chain is built from TRBV2 and TRBJ1-2; TRBD1 agrees at 10 bases. Germline V lookup: CDR1 SNHLY, CDR2 FYNNEI. The junction had 5 bases not matched to a gene; V was cut back by 8 bases and J by 2 bases. This CDR3 is built from 14 residues. In DNA, the CDR3 is TGTGCCAGCGGACAGGGGGAGTGGAACTATGGCTACACCTTC. This codes for CASGQGEWNYGYTF.

This clone is a singleton in its sample. For the CDR3, the DNA is TGTGCCAGCAGCCGATCGGACGCCACTGGAAACACCATATATTTT. Translated: CASSRSDATGNTIYF. This chain uses TRBV3-1 (or the pseudogene TRBV3-2) with TRBJ1-3; D remains ambiguous. Germline-derived CDR1 and CDR2 are LGHDT and YNNKEL (reference sequence). The CDR3 is 15 amino acids. Trimming stripped 4 bases from V and 2 bases from J, with 12 bases between.

The V gene is TRBV5-8, the J gene TRBJ1-2, with 10 bases matching TRBD1. The V gene end was trimmed by 4 bases and the J gene end by 7 bases; junction bases not matched to a gene: 16. This CDR3 spans 17 amino acids. The V gene's germline CDR1 is SGHTS and CDR2 YDEGEE. This CDR3 is CASSETGTGDSVGGYTF. DNA of the CDR3: TGTGCCAGCAGCGAAACCGGGACAGGGGATTCTGTTGGTGGCTACACCTTC. Full variable domain (rest looked up from reference TRBV5-8 and TRBJ1-2): EAGVTQSPTHLIKTRGQQATLRCSPISGHTSVYWYQQALGLGLQFLLWYDEGEERNRGNFPPRFSGRQFPNYSSELNVNALELEDSALYLCASSETGTGDSVGGYTFGSGTRLTVV.

This sequence joins TRBV4-2 and TRBJ1-1, with 8 bases identical to TRBD1. V was pared by 4 bases and J by 1 base, with 11 bases of the junction left unmatched. The germline gives CDR1 LGHNA, CDR2 YNFKEQ. The CDR3 spans 17 residues. CDR3 sequence: CASSPRVTGGGNTEAFF. CDR3 sequence (DNA): TGTGCCAGCAGCCCCCGGGTCACAGGGGGAGGGAACACTGAAGCTTTCTTT.

The V and J genes are TRBV27 and TRBJ2-3; weak D call: TRBD2 (6 bases). Germline values: CDR1 MNHEY, CDR2 SMNVEV (reference sequence). The CDR3 totals 13 residues. V lost 6 bases and J lost 5, with 12 bases in between. The CDR3 DNA sequence: TGTGCCAGCAGGTTGCTAGCGATAGATACGCAGTATTTT. This sequence encodes CASRLLAIDTQYF.

The chain employs TRBV7-2 and TRBJ2-7, with a weak D call TRBD1 (6 bases). CDR3 length equals 13 residues. Trimming shortened V by 2 bases and J by 6 bases, and 11 bases separated the two germline ends. Germline assignment: CDR1 SGHTA and CDR2 FQGNSA. The CDR3 reads CASSLTGISEQYF. CDR3 coding DNA: TGTGCCAGCAGCTTAACAGGGATCTCCGAGCAGTACTTC.

The V gene is TRBV12-3 or TRBV12-4, the J gene TRBJ1-2, with D possibly being TRBD1 (5 bases). V lost 3 bases and J 6 bases, leaving 8 bases between the germline ends. CDR3 length: 12 amino acids. Written as DNA, the CDR3 is TGTGCCAGCAGTTTGGTGGGGCATGGCTACACCTTC. It codes for CASSLVGHGYTF.

V is TRBV5-1 and J is TRBJ1-1; 10 nucleotides match TRBD1. V shed 1 base and J 3 bases; nucleotides not matched to a gene: 9. The CDR3 contains 17 residues. The germline V gene encodes CDR1 SGHRS and CDR2 YFSETQ. This chain's CDR3 is CASSLMPGTGDYTEAFF. CDR3 nucleotide sequence: TGCGCCAGCAGCTTGATGCCCGGGACAGGGGATTACACTGAAGCTTTCTTT.

This rearrangement joins TRBV5-1 to TRBJ2-7; tentative D call: TRBD2 (5 bases). Germline lookup yields CDR1 SGHRS and CDR2 YFSETQ. V gave up 4 bases and J gave up 2 bases, with 13 bases separating them. There are 14 residues in the CDR3. The CDR3 bases are TGCGCCAGCAGCCGCGGAGGCCGTCCCTACGAGCAGTACTTC. The encoded protein is CASSRGGRPYEQYF.

The chain joins TRBV5-1 to TRBJ2-3; possible D gene TRBD2, 5 bases. Germline CDR1 SGHRS, CDR2 YFSETQ. Trimming cost V 3 bases and J 8 bases, with 13 bases left between them. The CDR3 extends over 13 amino acids. CDR3 in DNA: TGCGCCAGCAGCTCGAGCGGCGTGGGTACGCAGTATTTT. Protein sequence: CASSSSGVGTQYF. The full variable domain, with the rest looked up from reference TRBV5-1 and TRBJ2-3, is KAGVTQTPRYLIKTRGQQVTLSCSPISGHRSVSWYQQTPGQGLQFLFEYFSETQRNKGNFPGRFSGRQFSNSRSEMNVSTLELGDSALYLCASSSSGVGTQYFGPGTRLTVL.

This chain connects TRBV18 to TRBJ2-2; tentative D call: TRBD2 (5 bases). CDR1 and CDR2 from the germline V gene are KGHSH and LQKENI. This CDR3 region has 14 residues. Trimming removed 3 bases at V and 5 bases at J, with 10 bases between. The CDR3 here is CASSPVRGTGELFF. The CDR3 DNA follows: TGTGCCAGCTCACCTGTCCGCGGGACCGGGGAGCTGTTTTTT.

The chain links TRBV11-3 to TRBJ2-1, with 7 bases lining up with TRBD2. Germline lookup yields CDR1 SGHNT and CDR2 YENEEA. This CDR3 is built from 15 residues. Unmatched junction bases numbered 7, after V lost 1 base and J lost 7 bases. CDR3 protein: CASSLGRGEMNEQFF. CDR3 nucleotides: TGTGCCAGCAGCTTAGGACGGGGGGAGATGAATGAGCAGTTCTTC.